This T cell receptor (beta chain) is drawn from a study of blood T cell repertoires in COVID-19. On the study more broadly: Sample material is recorded as cDNA or gDNA derived from T cells, B-cell-depleted T cells, or PBMCs.

Per the original methods: How many nucleated cells were present was estimated from reference gene primer amplification. Only in-frame clones appear in the TCRdb table, and some are missing; sequencing was by immunoSEQ multiplex PCR. V, J and clone size are those of that table, while D and trimming were read from the DNA. The profile shows more than 200,000 clones, 80% to 90% of them singletons. Germline V gene lookup returns CDR1 KGHSH and CDR2 LQKENI. There are 14 residues in the CDR3. V gave up 3 bases and J gave up 0 bases, with 9 bases separating them. Note on this clone: At the DNA level, this CDR3 is encoded by other sequences in the same sample as well.

The sequencing input was PBMCs or T cells enriched from blood (not recorded which). V usage is TRBV18 and J usage is TRBJ2-7, with TRBD2 as a possible D gene (6 bases). This receptor was taken from a man aged 30 to 45 in a cohort exposed to, infected with or recovered from COVID-19 (not recorded which). The CDR3 spells CASSPAGSSYEQYF. DNA for the CDR3: TGTGCCAGCTCACCCGCCGGGAGCTCCTACGAGCAGTACTTC.